The T cell receptor (beta chain) described here comes from a study of T cell repertoires in urothelial bladder cancer (dated by TCRdb to between 2018 and 2021). Regarding the complete study: Clinical stages of the approximately 12 resected lesions were three cT0, three cTa, three cT1 and three cT2 or greater. A total of 11 to 12 patients who had bladder lesions and were undergoing transurethral resection were prospectively identified. The study compared clonality of the TCR repertoire in bladder tumors against clonality in benign bladder inflammation. Roughly 13 resected bladder lesions, made up of urothelial carcinoma (UC+) and benign (UC-) specimens, were studied.

At transurethral resection, specimens of the bladder lesions were collected and then stored at -80C. DNA was extracted from bladder specimens collected at transurethral resection. On the study overall, not on this receptor specifically: In carcinoma specimens a single T-cell clone made up as much as 17% of infiltrating lymphocytes, compared with roughly 2% in benign specimens. Carcinoma specimens had a median tumor infiltrating lymphocyte percentage of more than 1.5%, while benign specimens had a median of around 12%. Urothelial carcinoma specimens contained fewer T cells than benign specimens, with a median of around 6,000 versus 25,000.

From the cysteine up to the phenylalanine, the CDR3 has a length of 13 residues. Only the CDR3 portion is preserved as DNA: 39 bases, with reading frame beginning at the first base. CDR1 and CDR2 were assigned from the germline V gene as SNHLY and FYNNEI. Germline trimming: 7 bases from V, 7 bases from J; junction bases outside gene matches: 6. Comments on this clone: Its antigen remains undetermined. No quality values exist for individual bases; no much larger clone is one base distant.

The TCR beta chain CDR3 region was sequenced with the immunoSEQ assay. The source study handled its data this way. T-cell fraction, clonal dominance and maximum TCR clone frequency were calculated for each specimen. In its TCRdb copy, this immuneACCESS table keeps in-frame sequences only and misses some clones. Where compared with another copy, unresolved V genes explain less than half of these, and the others have no known cause. V, J and clone size are taken as reported in that table, and D and trimming were inferred from the DNA itself. The sample table lists some 6,000 clones, 71% of them with a count of one. The ten largest clones take up about 12% of the sample.

The rearrangement combines TRBV2 with TRBJ1-5; a stretch of 8 junction bases matches TRBD1. This TCR was sampled from a human donor with urothelial carcinoma. Source material: tumor-infiltrating cells from bladder cancer. This receptor carries the CDR3 CASNRQGKQPQHF. The sequenced DNA: TGTGCCAGCAACAGACAGGGGAAGCAGCCCCAGCATTTT.